This TCR beta chain was found in a study of T cell responses to AZD1222 COVID-19 vaccine. Study at large: Second doses at about 4 or about 12 weeks were pooled.

The method was immunoSEQ multiplex PCR; TCRdb's version includes in-frame clones alone and lacks a portion of them. Here the sample spans 90,000 to 150,000 clones, 85% to 90% being singletons. The CDR3 totals 15 residues. Germline V gene data show CDR1 as SEHNR and CDR2 as FQNEAQ (reference sequence). V shed 1 base and J shed 0 bases, with 8 bases lying between them. Study findings and constraints: Clonal diversity was possibly underestimated; the donors were predominantly white British and more often female. Vaccine-associated CD4 TCRs spanned spike, dominant at 160-218 and 743-854. Vaccination with two AZD1222 doses was followed by a rise in Spike-specific TCR breadth and depth.

In regard to this clone: Its antigen is not identified.

This chain joins TRBV7-9 and TRBJ2-3, with D perhaps matching TRBD2 (6 bases). The TCR originated in an adult in good health. The source material was peripheral blood, sampled on day 0 of AZD1222 vaccination. CDR3 nucleotide sequence: TGTGCCAGCAGCTTAGTGGGACTTAGCACAGATACGCAGTATTTT. As protein: CASSLVGLSTDTQYF.